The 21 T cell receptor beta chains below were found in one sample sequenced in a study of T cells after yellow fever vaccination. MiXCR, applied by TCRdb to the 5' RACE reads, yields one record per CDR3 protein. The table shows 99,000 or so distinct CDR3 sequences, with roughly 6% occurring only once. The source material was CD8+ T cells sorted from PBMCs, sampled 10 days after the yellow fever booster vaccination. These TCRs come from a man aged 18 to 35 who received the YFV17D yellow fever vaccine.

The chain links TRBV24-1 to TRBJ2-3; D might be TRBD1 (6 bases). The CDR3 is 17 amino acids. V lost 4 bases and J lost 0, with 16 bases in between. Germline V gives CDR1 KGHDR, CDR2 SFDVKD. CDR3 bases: TGTGCCACCAGTGAGTCCCGAGACAGGAGCAGCACAGATACGCAGTATTTT. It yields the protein CATSESRDRSSTDTQYF.

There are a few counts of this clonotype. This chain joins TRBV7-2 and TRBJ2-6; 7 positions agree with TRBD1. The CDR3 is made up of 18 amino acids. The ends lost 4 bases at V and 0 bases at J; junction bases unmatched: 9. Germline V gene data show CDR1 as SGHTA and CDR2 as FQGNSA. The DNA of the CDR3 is TGTGCCAGCAGCTACCGACAGGGTACCTACTCTGGGGCCAACGTCCTGACTTTC. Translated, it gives CASSYRQGTYSGANVLTF. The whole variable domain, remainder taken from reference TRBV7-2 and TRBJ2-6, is GAGVSQSPSNKVTEKGKDVELRCDPISGHTALYWYRQSLGQGLEFLIYFQGNSAPDKSGLPSDRFSAERTGGSVSTLTIQRTQQEDSAVYLCASSYRQGTYSGANVLTFGAGSRLTVL.

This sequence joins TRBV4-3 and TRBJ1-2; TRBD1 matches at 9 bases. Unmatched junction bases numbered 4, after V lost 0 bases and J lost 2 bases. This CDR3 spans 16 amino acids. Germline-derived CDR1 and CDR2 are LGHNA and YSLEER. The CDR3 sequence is CASSQEPGTGNYGYTF. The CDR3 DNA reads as TGCGCCAGCAGCCAAGAACCGGGGACAGGGAACTATGGCTACACCTTC.

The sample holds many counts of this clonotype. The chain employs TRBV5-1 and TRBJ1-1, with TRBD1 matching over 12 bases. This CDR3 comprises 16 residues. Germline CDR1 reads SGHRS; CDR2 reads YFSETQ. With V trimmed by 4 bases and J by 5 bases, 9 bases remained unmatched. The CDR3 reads CASSRRDRGLETEAFF. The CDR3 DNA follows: TGCGCCAGCAGCCGTAGGGACAGGGGGCTGGAAACTGAAGCTTTCTTT.

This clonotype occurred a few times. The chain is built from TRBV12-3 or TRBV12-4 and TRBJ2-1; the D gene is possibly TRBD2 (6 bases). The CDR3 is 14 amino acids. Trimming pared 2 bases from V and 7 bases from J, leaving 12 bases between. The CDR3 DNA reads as TGTGCCAGCAGTTTACTTACTAGCAAGAATGAGCAGTTCTTC. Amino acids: CASSLLTSKNEQFF.

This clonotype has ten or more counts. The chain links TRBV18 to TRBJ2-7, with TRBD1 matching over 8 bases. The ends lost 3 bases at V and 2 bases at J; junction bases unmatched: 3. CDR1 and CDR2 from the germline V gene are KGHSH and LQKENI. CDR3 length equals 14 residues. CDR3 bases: TGTGCCAGCTCACCGTTGGGACAGGCCTACGAGCAGTACGTC. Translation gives CASSPLGQAYEQYV.

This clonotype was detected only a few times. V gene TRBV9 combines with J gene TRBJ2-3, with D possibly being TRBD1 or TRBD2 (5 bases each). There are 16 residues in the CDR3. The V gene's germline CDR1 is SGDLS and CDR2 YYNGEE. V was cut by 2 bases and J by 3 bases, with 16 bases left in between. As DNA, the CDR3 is TGTGCCAGCAGCGTTGGGGGTTTGGGATTGACAGATACGCAGTATTTT. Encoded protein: CASSVGGLGLTDTQYF.

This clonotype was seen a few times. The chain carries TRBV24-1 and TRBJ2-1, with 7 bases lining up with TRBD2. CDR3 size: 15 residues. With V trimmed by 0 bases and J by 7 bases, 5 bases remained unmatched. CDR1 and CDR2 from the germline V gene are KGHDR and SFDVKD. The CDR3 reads CATSDLGTGGNEQFF. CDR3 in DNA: TGTGCCACCAGTGATTTGGGGACGGGGGGTAATGAGCAGTTCTTC.

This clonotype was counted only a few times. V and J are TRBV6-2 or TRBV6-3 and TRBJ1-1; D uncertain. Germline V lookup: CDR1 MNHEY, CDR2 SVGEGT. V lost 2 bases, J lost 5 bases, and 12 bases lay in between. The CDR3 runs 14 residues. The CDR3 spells CASSYGSPGTEAFF. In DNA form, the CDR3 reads TGTGCCAGCAGTTACGGGTCCCCGGGGACTGAAGCTTTCTTT.

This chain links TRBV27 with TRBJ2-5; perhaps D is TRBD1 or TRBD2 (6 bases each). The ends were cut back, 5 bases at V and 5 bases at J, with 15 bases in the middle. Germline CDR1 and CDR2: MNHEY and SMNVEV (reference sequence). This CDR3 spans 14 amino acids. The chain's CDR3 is CASSPSGGGETQYF. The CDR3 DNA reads TGTGCCAGCAGTCCCTCCGGGGGCGGGGAGACCCAGTACTTC.

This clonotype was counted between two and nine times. This chain's CDR3 is CSVELGEETQYF. The CDR3, as DNA: TGCAGCGTTGAACTGGGAGAAGAGACCCAGTACTTC. V is TRBV29-1 and J is TRBJ2-5, with TRBD2 as a possible D gene (5 bases). Trimming pared 2 bases from V and 3 bases from J, leaving 7 bases between. This CDR3 contains 12 residues. The germline CDR1 and CDR2 sequences are SQVTM and ANQGSEA.

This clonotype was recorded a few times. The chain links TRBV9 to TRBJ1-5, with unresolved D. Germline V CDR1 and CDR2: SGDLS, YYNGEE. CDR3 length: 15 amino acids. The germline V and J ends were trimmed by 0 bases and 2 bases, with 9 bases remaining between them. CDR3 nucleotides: TGTGCCAGCAGCGTAGGTGGCCGACGCAATCAGCCCCAGCATTTT. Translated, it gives CASSVGGRRNQPQHF.

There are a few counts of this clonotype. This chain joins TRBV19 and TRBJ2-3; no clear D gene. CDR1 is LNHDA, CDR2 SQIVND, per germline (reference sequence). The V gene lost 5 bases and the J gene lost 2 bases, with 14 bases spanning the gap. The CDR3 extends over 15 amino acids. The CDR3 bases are TGTGCCAGTAGTCCACCGGGCCCCAACACAGATACGCAGTATTTT. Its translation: CASSPPGPNTDTQYF.

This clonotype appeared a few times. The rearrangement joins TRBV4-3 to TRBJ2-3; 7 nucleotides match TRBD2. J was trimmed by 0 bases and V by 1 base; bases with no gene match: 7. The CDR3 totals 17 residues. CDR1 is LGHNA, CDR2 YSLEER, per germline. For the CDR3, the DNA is TGCGCCAGCAGCCAAGTCGGGAGGTATACTAGCACAGATACGCAGTATTTT. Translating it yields CASSQVGRYTSTDTQYF.

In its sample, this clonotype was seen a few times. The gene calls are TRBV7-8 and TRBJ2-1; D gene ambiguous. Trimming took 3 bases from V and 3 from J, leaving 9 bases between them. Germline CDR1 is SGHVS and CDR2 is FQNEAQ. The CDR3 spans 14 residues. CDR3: CASSFGWDYNEQFF. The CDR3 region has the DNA TGTGCCAGCAGCTTTGGTTGGGACTACAATGAGCAGTTCTTC.

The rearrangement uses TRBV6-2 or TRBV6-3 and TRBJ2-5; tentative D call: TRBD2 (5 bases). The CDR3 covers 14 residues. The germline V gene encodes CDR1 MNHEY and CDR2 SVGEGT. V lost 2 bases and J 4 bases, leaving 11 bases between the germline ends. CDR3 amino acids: CASSYADGGETQYF. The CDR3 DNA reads TGTGCCAGCAGTTACGCGGACGGAGGAGAGACCCAGTACTTC.

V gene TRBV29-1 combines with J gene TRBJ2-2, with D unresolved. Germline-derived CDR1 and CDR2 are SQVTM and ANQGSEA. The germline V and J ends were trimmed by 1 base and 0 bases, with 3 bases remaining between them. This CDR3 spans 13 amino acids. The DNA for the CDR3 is TGCAGCGTTGAAGGGCCGAACACCGGGGAGCTGTTTTTT. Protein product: CSVEGPNTGELFF.

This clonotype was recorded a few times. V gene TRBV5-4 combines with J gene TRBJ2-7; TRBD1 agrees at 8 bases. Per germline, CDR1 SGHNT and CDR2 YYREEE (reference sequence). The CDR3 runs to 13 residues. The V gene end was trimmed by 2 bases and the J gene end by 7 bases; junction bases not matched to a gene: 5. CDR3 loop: CASSFQGAWEQYV. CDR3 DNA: TGTGCCAGCAGCTTCCAGGGGGCGTGGGAGCAGTACGTC.

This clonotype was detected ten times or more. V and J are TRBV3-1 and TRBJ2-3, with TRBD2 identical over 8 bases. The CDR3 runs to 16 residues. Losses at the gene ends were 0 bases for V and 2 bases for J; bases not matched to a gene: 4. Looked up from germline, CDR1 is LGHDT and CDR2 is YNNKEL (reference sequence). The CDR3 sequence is CASSQEGGGHTDTQYF. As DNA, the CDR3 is TGTGCCAGCAGCCAAGAGGGCGGGGGGCACACAGATACGCAGTATTTT.

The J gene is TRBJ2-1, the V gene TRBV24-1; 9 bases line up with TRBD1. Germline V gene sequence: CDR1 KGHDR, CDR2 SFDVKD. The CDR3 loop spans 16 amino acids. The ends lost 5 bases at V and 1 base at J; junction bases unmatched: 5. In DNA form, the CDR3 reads TGTGCCACCAGTGTTCGACAGGGGGGATCCTACAATGAGCAGTTCTTC. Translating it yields CATSVRQGGSYNEQFF.

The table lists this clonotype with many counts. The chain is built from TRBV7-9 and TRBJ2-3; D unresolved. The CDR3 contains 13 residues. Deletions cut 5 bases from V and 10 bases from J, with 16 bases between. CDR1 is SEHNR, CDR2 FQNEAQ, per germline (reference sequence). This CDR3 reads CASSHLAGKAQYF. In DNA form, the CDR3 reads TGTGCCAGCAGCCACCTGGCTGGGAAGGCGCAGTATTTT.